Included here is one T cell receptor (beta chain) sequence, with context. The target antigen is unknown. This sample stems from a study of CD8 T cells in ankylosing spondylitis. Study-wide results and caveats: Characteristic, it appeared, of ankylosing spondylitis blood was a TCR beta motif of eight highly homologous variants.

The CDR3 runs 14 residues. The germline CDR1 and CDR2 sequences are SGHTA and FQGNSA. V lost 1 base, J lost 1 base, and 8 bases lay in between. 5'-RACE, quantitative and with molecular barcodes, yielded the TCR beta libraries. TCRdb fed the 5' RACE reads into MiXCR, producing one record per CDR3 protein. The sample includes about 140,000 distinct CDR3 sequences, 30% to 40% of them seen just once. The clonotype comes from a male donor with ankylosing spondylitis. Source material: synovial fluid, either unsorted or a sorted T cell fraction (not recorded which). The gene calls are TRBV7-2 and TRBJ2-7; no definite D call. This chain's CDR3 is CASSLEWLSYEQYF. The CDR3 region has the DNA TGTGCCAGCAGCTTAGAATGGCTGTCCTACGAGCAGTACTTC.